This T cell receptor (beta chain) was captured by sequencing in a study of cytomegalovirus exposure and HLA in healthy donors. Study-level background: Around 80 million unique TCR sequences came from HLA-typed donors in an early release. General study points: Prediction of most subjects' HLA-A and HLA-B alleles by TCR beta sequences was reportedly accurate. TRBV6-2, TRBV6-3 and some other V segments were unresolvable in 87-base-pair reads.

13 Jbeta primers and 60 Vbeta primers were used for the PCR. Assay used: immunoSEQ multiplex PCR; TCRdb lists only in-frame clones, some missing. The sample shows approximately 100,000 clones, around 68% of them seen only once. Germline loops: CDR1 LNHDA, CDR2 SQIVND (reference sequence). CDR3 length: 13 residues. V lost 5 bases and J 5 bases, leaving 10 bases between the germline ends. Points on this clone: The target antigen is unknown.

Input material: PBMCs. The source is a man in his fifties or sixties in good health and CMV-seronegative. V and J are TRBV19 and TRBJ1-5, with unresolved D. CDR3 coding DNA: TGTGCCAGTAGTCATGACAACTATCAGCCCCAGCATTTT. Amino acid sequence: CASSHDNYQPQHF.